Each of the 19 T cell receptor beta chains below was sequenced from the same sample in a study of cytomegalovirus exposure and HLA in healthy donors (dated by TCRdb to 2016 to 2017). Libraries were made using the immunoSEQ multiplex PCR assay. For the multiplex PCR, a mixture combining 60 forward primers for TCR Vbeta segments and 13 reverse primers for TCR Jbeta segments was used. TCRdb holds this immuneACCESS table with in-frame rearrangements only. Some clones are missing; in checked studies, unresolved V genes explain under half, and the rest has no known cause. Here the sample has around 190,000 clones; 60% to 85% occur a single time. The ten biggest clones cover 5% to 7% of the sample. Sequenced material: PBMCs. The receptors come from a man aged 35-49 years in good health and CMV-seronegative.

The CDR3 DNA reads as TGTGCCAGCAGCCCCCGGCGGTCCTATGGCTACACCTTC. Its protein product is CASSPRRSYGYTF. V usage is TRBV6-5 and J usage is TRBJ1-2; D remains ambiguous. The germline V and J ends were trimmed by 6 bases and 4 bases, with 12 bases remaining between them. This CDR3 is built from 13 residues. The germline V gene has CDR1 MNHEY and CDR2 SVGAGI.

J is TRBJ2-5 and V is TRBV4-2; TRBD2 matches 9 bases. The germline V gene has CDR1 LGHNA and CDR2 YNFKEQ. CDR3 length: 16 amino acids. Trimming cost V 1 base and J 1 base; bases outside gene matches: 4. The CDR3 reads CASSQVNSGGQETQYF. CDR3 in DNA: TGTGCCAGCAGCCAAGTGAATAGCGGGGGCCAAGAGACCCAGTACTTC.

The CDR3 nucleotides are TGTGCCAGTAGTTTGGGACAGGGGCATCAGCCCCAGCATTTT. It encodes CASSLGQGHQPQHF. The V and J genes are TRBV19 and TRBJ1-5; 10 bases map to TRBD1. From germline, CDR1 is LNHDA and CDR2 SQIVND (reference sequence). V trimming: 5 bases; J trimming: 5 bases; junction bases outside the gene matches: 3. CDR3 length equals 14 residues.

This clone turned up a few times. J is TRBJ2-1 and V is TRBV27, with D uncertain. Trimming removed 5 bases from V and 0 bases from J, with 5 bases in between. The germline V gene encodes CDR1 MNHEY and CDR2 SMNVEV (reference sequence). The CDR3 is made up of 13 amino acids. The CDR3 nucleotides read TGTGCCAGCAGTACTGCCTCCTACAATGAGCAGTTCTTC. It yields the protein CASSTASYNEQFF.

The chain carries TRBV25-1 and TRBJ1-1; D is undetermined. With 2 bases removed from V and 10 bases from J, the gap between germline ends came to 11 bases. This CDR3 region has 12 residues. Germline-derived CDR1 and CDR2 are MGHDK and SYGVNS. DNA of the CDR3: TGTGCCAGCAGTGAACAAGGAGAACGAGCTTTCTTT. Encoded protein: CASSEQGERAFF. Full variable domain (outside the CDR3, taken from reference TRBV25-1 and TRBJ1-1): EADIYQTPRYLVIGTGKKITLECSQTMGHDKMYWYQQDPGMELHLIHYSYGVNSTEKGDLSSESTVSRIRTEHFPLTLESARPSHTSQYLCASSEQGERAFFGQGTRLTVV.

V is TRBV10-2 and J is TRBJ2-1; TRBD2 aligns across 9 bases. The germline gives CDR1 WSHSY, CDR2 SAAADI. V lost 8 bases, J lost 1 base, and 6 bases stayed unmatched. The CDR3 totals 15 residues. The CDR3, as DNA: TGCGCCAGCGCAGGGACTAGCTATTCCTACAATGAGCAGTTCTTC. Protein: CASAGTSYSYNEQFF.

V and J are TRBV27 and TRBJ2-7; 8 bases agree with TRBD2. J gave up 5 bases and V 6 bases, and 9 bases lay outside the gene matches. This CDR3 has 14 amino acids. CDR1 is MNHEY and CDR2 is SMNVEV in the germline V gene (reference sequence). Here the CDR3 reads CASRPGTSFHEQYF. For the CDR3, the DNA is TGTGCCAGCAGGCCCGGGACTAGTTTTCACGAGCAGTACTTC.

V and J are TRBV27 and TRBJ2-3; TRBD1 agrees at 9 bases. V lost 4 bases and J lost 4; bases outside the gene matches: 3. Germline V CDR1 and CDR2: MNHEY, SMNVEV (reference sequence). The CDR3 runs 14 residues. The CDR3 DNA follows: TGTGCCAGCAGTTCGGACAGGGGCGCAGATACGCAGTATTTT. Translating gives CASSSDRGADTQYF.

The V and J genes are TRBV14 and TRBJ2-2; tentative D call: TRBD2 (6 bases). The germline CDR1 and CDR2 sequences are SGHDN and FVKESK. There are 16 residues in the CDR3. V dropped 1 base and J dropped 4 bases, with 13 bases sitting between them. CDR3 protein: CASSQVRRDLTGELFF. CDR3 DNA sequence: TGTGCCAGCAGCCAAGTTAGGCGGGATCTCACCGGGGAGCTGTTTTTT. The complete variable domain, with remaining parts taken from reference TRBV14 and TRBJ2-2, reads EAGVTQFPSHSVIEKGQTVTLRCDPISGHDNLYWYRRVMGKEIKFLLHFVKESKQDESGMPNNRFLAERTGGTYSTLKVQPAELEDSGVYFCASSQVRRDLTGELFFGEGSRLTVL.

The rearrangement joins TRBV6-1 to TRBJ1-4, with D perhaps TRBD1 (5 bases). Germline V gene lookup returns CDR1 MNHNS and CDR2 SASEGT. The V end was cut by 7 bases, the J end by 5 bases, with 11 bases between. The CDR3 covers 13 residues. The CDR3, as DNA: TGTGCCAGCATCGGGGACTGGAATGAAAAACTGTTTTTT. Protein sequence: CASIGDWNEKLFF.

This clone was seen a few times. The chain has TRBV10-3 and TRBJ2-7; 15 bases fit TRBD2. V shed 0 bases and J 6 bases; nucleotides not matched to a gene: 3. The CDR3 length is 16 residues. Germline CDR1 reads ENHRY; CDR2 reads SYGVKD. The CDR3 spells CAISESVGLAGGEQYF. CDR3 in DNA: TGTGCCATCAGTGAGTCGGTGGGACTAGCGGGAGGCGAGCAGTACTTC.

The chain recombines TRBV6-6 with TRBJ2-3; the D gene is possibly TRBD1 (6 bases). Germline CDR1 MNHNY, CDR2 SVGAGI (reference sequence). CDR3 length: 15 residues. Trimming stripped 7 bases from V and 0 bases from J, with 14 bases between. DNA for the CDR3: TGTGCCAGCAAACAGACAGGACTTAGCACAGATACGCAGTATTTT. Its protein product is CASKQTGLSTDTQYF.

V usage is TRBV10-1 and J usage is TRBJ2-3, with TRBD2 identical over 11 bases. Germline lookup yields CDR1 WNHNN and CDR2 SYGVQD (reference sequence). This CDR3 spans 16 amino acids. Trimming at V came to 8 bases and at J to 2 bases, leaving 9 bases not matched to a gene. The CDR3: CASAATSGTHTDTQYF. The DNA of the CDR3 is TGCGCCAGCGCCGCGACTAGCGGGACCCACACAGATACGCAGTATTTT.

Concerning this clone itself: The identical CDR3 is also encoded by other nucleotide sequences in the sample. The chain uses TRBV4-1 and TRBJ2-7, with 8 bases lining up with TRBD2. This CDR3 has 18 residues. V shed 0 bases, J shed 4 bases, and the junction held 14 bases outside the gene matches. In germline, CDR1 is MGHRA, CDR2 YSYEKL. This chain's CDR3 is CASSQDQGRGASSYEQYF. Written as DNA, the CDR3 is TGCGCCAGCAGCCAAGATCAGGGGCGGGGGGCCAGCTCTTACGAGCAGTACTTC.

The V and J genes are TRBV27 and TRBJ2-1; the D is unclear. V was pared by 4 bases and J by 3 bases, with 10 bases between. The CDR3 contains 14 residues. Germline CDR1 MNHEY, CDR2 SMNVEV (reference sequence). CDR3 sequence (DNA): TGTGCCAGCAGTTCAGCCCGACACTACAATGAGCAGTTCTTC. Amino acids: CASSSARHYNEQFF.

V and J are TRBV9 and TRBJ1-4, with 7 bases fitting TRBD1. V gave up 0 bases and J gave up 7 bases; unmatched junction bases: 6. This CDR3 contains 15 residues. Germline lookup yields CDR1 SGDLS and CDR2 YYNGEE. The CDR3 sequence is CASSVDRGLGEKLFF. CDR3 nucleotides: TGTGCCAGCAGCGTAGACAGGGGTCTTGGTGAAAAACTGTTTTTT.

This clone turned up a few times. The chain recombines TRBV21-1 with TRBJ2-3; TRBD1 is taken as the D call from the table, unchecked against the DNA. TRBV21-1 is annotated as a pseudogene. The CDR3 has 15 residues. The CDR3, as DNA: TGTGCCAGCAGCAAAAACAGGTGCGGCACAGATACGCAGTATTTT. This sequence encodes CASSKNRCGTDTQYF.

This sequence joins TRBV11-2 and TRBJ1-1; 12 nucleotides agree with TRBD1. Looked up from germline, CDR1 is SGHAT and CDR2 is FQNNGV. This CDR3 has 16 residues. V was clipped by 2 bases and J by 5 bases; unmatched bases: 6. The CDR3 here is CASSLRDRGRGTEAFF. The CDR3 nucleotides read TGTGCCAGCAGCTTAAGGGACAGGGGGCGCGGGACTGAAGCTTTCTTT.

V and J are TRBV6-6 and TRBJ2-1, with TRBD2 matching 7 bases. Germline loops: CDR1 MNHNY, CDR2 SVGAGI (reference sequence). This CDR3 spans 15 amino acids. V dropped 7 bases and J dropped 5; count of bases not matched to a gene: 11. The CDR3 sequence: CASTNGASGDNEQFF. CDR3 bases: TGTGCCAGCACCAATGGGGCTAGCGGAGACAATGAGCAGTTCTTC.